Shown below are 22 T cell receptor beta chains from a single sample sequenced in a study of T-cell reconstitution after alpha-beta-depleted transplantation in children. Unique molecular identifiers were used to barcode this TCRbeta library. TCRdb called the PCR reads again in MiXCR, with one record for every CDR3 protein. The sample includes fewer than 700,000 distinct CDR3 sequences, 10% to 15% of them seen just once. The starting material was PBMCs, mostly from graft donor cells, obtained 360 days after TCRalphabeta/CD19-depleted stem cell transplant. Receptors were obtained from a male patient aged 5 to 17 who had a stem cell transplant for acute myeloid leukemia, so the T cells may come from the graft donor.

V and J are TRBV12-3 or TRBV12-4 and TRBJ1-2, with D unclear. With 6 bases removed from V and 4 bases from J, the gap between germline ends came to 9 bases. The CDR3 contains 12 residues. CDR3 loop: CASRSGGYGYTF. CDR3 coding DNA: TGTGCCAGCAGGAGCGGAGGCTATGGCTACACCTTC.

This clonotype was counted a few times. The V and J genes are TRBV12-5 and TRBJ2-2; D may match TRBD1 or TRBD2 (5 bases each). This CDR3 has 18 residues. Trimming took off 0 bases at V and 4 bases at J, with 18 bases between the two ends. Per germline, CDR1 LGHNT and CDR2 FRNRAP. The CDR3 coding sequence is TGTGCTAGTGGTTTGGTACACCCGGGGCTCACGGGCACCGGGGAGCTGTTTTTT. Protein: CASGLVHPGLTGTGELFF. Complete variable domain (other parts from reference TRBV12-5 and TRBJ2-2): DARVTQTPRHKVTEMGQEVTMRCQPILGHNTVFWYRQTMMQGLELLAYFRNRAPLDDSGMPKDRFSAEMPDATLATLKIQPSEPRDSAVYFCASGLVHPGLTGTGELFFGEGSRLTVL.

At least ten counts were recorded for this clonotype. This rearrangement joins TRBV28 to TRBJ2-1; the D gene could be TRBD1 or TRBD2 (5 bases each). CDR1 MDHEN and CDR2 SYDVKM come from the germline V gene. The CDR3 has 14 residues. Trimming removed 4 bases from V and 8 bases from J, with 15 bases in between. In DNA, the CDR3 is TGTGCCAGCAGTTCTATGGCTAGCAGGGATGAGCAGTTCTTC. Amino acids: CASSSMASRDEQFF. The whole variable domain, filled in from reference TRBV28 and TRBJ2-1, reads DVKVTQSSRYLVKRTGEKVFLECVQDMDHENMFWYRQDPGLGLRLIYFSYDVKMKEKGDIPEGYSVSREKKERFSLILESASTNQTSMYLCASSSMASRDEQFFGPGTRLTVL.

This clonotype was recorded at least ten times. V usage is TRBV12-3 or TRBV12-4 and J usage is TRBJ2-5; TRBD2 is a possible D gene (6 bases). The CDR3 is made up of 14 amino acids. Between the trimmed V and J ends, which lost 5 bases and 2 bases, there was a span of 12 bases. The CDR3 loop is CASSLRDWQETQYF. The CDR3 DNA reads as TGTGCCAGCAGTCTCCGGGACTGGCAAGAGACCCAGTACTTC.

V is TRBV4-3 and J is TRBJ1-6; D unclear. The germline V gene has CDR1 LGHNA and CDR2 YSLEER. Trimming stripped 0 bases from V and 10 bases from J, with 19 bases between. This CDR3 comprises 17 residues. In DNA form, the CDR3 reads TGCGCCAGCAGCCAAGACCGGTCGGCCAGGCCCTCCTCACCCCTCCACTTT. This sequence encodes CASSQDRSARPSSPLHF.

The chain combines TRBV11-1 with TRBJ2-3; D is undetermined. The CDR3 contains 16 residues. Trimming took 5 bases from V and 2 from J, leaving 17 bases between them. Per germline, CDR1 SGHAT and CDR2 FQDESV (reference sequence). The CDR3, as DNA: TGTGCCAGCAGCCCCGTTCCAGACGGCTACACAGATACGCAGTATTTT. Protein product: CASSPVPDGYTDTQYF.

This clonotype was observed a few times. The V and J genes are TRBV12-3 or TRBV12-4 and TRBJ2-7; TRBD2 aligns across 8 bases. The CDR3 length is 16 residues. The V segment lost 4 bases and the J segment 3 bases; nucleotides outside the gene matches: 11. Here the CDR3 DNA reads TGTGCCAGCAGTTCCCGCGCTAGCGGGCTAAACTACGAGCAGTACTTC. Amino acid sequence: CASSSRASGLNYEQYF.

V is TRBV21-1 and J is TRBJ2-2; TRBD2, as called in the table, went unchecked against the DNA. TRBV21-1 is classified as a pseudogene. The CDR3 totals 18 residues. CDR3 region: CASSPRGGVFDNTGELFF. DNA for the CDR3: TGTGCCAGCAGCCCCCGCGGCGGAGTCTTCGACAACACCGGGGAGCTGTTTTTT.

The chain links TRBV29-1 to TRBJ2-7; TRBD2 is a possible D gene (6 bases). Trimming removed 6 bases at V and 0 bases at J, with 15 bases between. CDR3 length: 14 amino acids. CDR1 is SQVTM, CDR2 ANQGSEA, per germline. This CDR3 is CSVAGQLSSYEQYF. In DNA, the CDR3 is TGCAGCGTGGCGGGGCAGTTGAGCTCCTACGAGCAGTACTTC.

The genes are TRBV12-3 or TRBV12-4 and TRBJ2-7; perhaps TRBD1 as D (5 bases). V lost 5 bases and J lost 5, with 19 bases in between. The CDR3 is 15 residues long. CDR3 loop: CASSLYLGRIDEQYF. CDR3 DNA: TGTGCCAGCAGTCTGTATCTGGGGCGCATCGACGAGCAGTACTTC.

The chain combines TRBV6-1 with TRBJ1-1; 7 nucleotides agree with TRBD1. Germline lookup yields CDR1 MNHNS and CDR2 SASEGT. The junction had 13 bases not matched to a gene; V was cut back by 5 bases and J by 7 bases. The CDR3 length is 15 residues. The CDR3 loop reads CASSHRKGGVGEAFF. The CDR3 nucleotides read TGTGCCAGCAGTCATCGCAAAGGGGGCGTTGGTGAAGCTTTCTTT.

This chain's CDR3 is CASSLGHPSYEQYF. Written as DNA, the CDR3 is TGTGCCAGCAGCTTGGGCCACCCCTCCTACGAGCAGTACTTC. The chain couples TRBV5-5 to TRBJ2-7; D is undetermined. Germline V lookup: CDR1 SGHKS, CDR2 YYEKEE (reference sequence). V was clipped by 0 bases and J by 0 bases, with 7 bases between them. The CDR3 has 14 residues.

This clonotype appeared a few times. The chain combines TRBV2 with TRBJ1-5; D uncertain. Per the germline V gene, CDR1 is SNHLY and CDR2 is FYNNEI. Trimming cost V 6 bases and J 2 bases, with 5 bases left between them. This CDR3 region has 12 residues. The DNA of the CDR3 is TGTGCCAGCAGGTATGGCAATCAGCCCCAGCATTTT. It specifies CASRYGNQPQHF.

This chain links TRBV6-1 with TRBJ2-7; 11 bases are a match to TRBD2. CDR1 MNHNS and CDR2 SASEGT come from the germline V gene. This CDR3 is 17 amino acids long. V was clipped by 5 bases and J by 6 bases; unmatched bases: 15. The CDR3: CASSRLLSGRALGEQYF. The CDR3 DNA is TGTGCCAGCAGTAGACTCCTTAGCGGGAGGGCCCTTGGCGAGCAGTACTTC.

This clonotype has ten or more counts. This chain joins TRBV21-1 and TRBJ2-5. TRBV21-1 is assigned pseudogene status. The CDR3 contains 13 residues. DNA for the CDR3: TGTGCCAGCAGCAAAGCGGCGGTAGAGACCCAGTACTTC. It specifies CASSKAAVETQYF.

The sample holds a few counts of this clonotype. The genes are TRBV4-2 and TRBJ2-3; D may correspond to TRBD1 or TRBD2 (5 bases each). The CDR3 length is 15 residues. Germline V gives CDR1 LGHNA, CDR2 YNFKEQ. The ends were cut back, 4 bases at V and 4 bases at J, with 15 bases in the middle. The CDR3 DNA sequence: TGTGCCAGCAGCCCAGTCATACTGGGGGCAGATACGCAGTATTTT. Encoded protein: CASSPVILGADTQYF.

This clonotype was observed at least ten times. Here the CDR3 DNA reads TGTGCCAGCAGCTTAGGCATGAGGGAGACCTACGAGCAGTACTTC. Amino acids: CASSLGMRETYEQYF. The rearrangement uses TRBV13 and TRBJ2-7; D is perhaps TRBD2 (5 bases). V was pared by 0 bases and J by 2 bases, with 11 bases between. The CDR3 runs 15 residues. Per germline, CDR1 PRHDT and CDR2 FYEKMQ (reference sequence).

This clonotype was detected many times. CDR3 bases: TGCAGTGCTAGAGATAGGCGGGATAACTACGAGCAGTACTTC. It codes for CSARDRRDNYEQYF. The chain recombines TRBV20-1 with TRBJ2-7, with D possibly TRBD2 on 6 matching bases. The germline CDR1 and CDR2 sequences are DFQATT and SNEGSKA (reference sequence). CDR3 length: 14 amino acids. V dropped 0 bases and J dropped 3 bases, with 12 bases sitting between them.

In this sample, this clonotype turned up a few times. This chain joins TRBV7-2 and TRBJ2-7; D is ambiguous. Germline V CDR1 and CDR2: SGHTA, FQGNSA. This CDR3 has 17 residues. V gave up 6 bases and J gave up 0 bases, with 21 bases separating them. In DNA, the CDR3 is TGTGCCAGCAGAGTAACCCCTTGGGCGGAAAGCTCCTACGAGCAGTACTTC. Protein product: CASRVTPWAESSYEQYF.

The chain has TRBV5-2 and TRBJ2-2; the table's D call, TRBD2, was not checked against the DNA. TRBV5-2 is flagged as a pseudogene. The CDR3 covers 16 residues. The CDR3 spells CARAPGPHSNTGELFF. CDR3 coding DNA: TGTGCCAGGGCCCCCGGGCCTCACAGTAACACCGGGGAGCTGTTTTTT.

The DNA for the CDR3 is TGTGCCAGCAGCCTAGGCCAGAGGACCTACGAGCAGTACTTC. Its translation is CASSLGQRTYEQYF. The chain combines TRBV5-4 with TRBJ2-7; unclear D gene. Germline CDR1 and CDR2: SGHNT and YYREEE (reference sequence). CDR3 length: 14 residues. Trimming pared 4 bases from V and 2 bases from J, leaving 13 bases between.

This clonotype was counted ten times or more. The chain recombines TRBV12-3 or TRBV12-4 with TRBJ1-5; D is undetermined. The CDR3 runs to 16 residues. Trimming stripped 3 bases from V and 7 bases from J, with 19 bases between. The CDR3 spells CASSFIGAGKIQPQHF. CDR3 in DNA: TGTGCCAGCAGTTTTATAGGAGCGGGCAAAATCCAGCCCCAGCATTTT.